The rows below give T cell receptor beta chains drawn from one sample of a study of glioma-infiltrating T cells. A single record per CDR3 protein comes from TCRdb applying MiXCR to the multiplex PCR reads. Altogether 150,000 or so distinct CDR3 sequences are present, 30% to 40% being singletons, with the ten largest covering around 18%. Sequences were obtained from glioma tissue, nonneoplastic brain tissue, or PBMCs (not recorded which). The receptors here all came from a human donor with low-grade glioma or glioblastoma, undergoing nonglioma brain surgery, or in good health (not recorded which). The CDR3 runs from the conserved cysteine through the conserved F or W. The D gene is left open where the match is weak. The size field is filled for only some rows; it gives once, few, many or a size class.

D	V	size	J	DNA	CDR3
-	TRBV4-1	few	TRBJ1-1	TGCGCCAGCAGCCAAGATAGGGACTCGAACACTGAAGCTTTCTTT	CASSQDRDSNTEAFF
TRBD1	TRBV20-1	few	TRBJ2-1	TGCAGTGCTGTCCAGACAGGGGTTTACAATGAGCAGTTCTTC	CSAVQTGVYNEQFF
-	TRBV7-9	-	TRBJ2-5	TGTGCCAGCAGGTCGGGACACCAAGAGACCCAGTACTTC	CASRSGHQETQYF
-	TRBV24-1	few	TRBJ2-5	TGTGCCACCAGTGATTTTAGAGAGACCCAGTACTTC	CATSDFRETQYF
-	TRBV12-3/TRBV12-4	-	TRBJ2-7	TGTGCCAGCAGCCTGAGGGCGGAGCCCACCTACGAGCAGTACTTC	CASSLRAEPTYEQYF
TRBD1	TRBV28	few	TRBJ1-4	TGTGCCAGCAGTGTGGGGACAGGGAACGAAAAACTGTTTTTT	CASSVGTGNEKLFF
-	TRBV27	-	TRBJ2-7	TGTGCCAGCAGTCCGCGGCTGGGGTACGAGCAGTACTTC	CASSPRLGYEQYF
-	TRBV18	-	TRBJ1-1	TGTGCCAGCTCACCCGGAGATCCATACACTGAAGCTTTCTTT	CASSPGDPYTEAFF
-	TRBV19	-	TRBJ2-3	TGTGCCAGTAAACCTCCGGGACTGACCACAGATACGCAGTATTTT	CASKPPGLTTDTQYF
-	TRBV7-2	-	TRBJ2-7	TGTGCCAGCAGCTCTCGGGACAAGTACGAGCAGTACTTC	CASSSRDKYEQYF
TRBD1	TRBV28	few	TRBJ1-5	TGTGCCAGCAGCCCCACGGACAGGAGGAATCAGCCCCAGCATTTT	CASSPTDRRNQPQHF
-	TRBV7-3	-	TRBJ2-3	TGTGCCAGCAGCCGGGGGCCCACAGATACGCAGTATTTT	CASSRGPTDTQYF
-	TRBV20-1	-	TRBJ2-1	TGCAGTGCTACCACCACCCGGGGGAACAATGAGCAGTTCTTC	CSATTTRGNNEQFF
-	TRBV12-3/TRBV12-4	-	TRBJ2-3	TGTGCCAGCACCCTAGAGGGAGGCCCAGATACGCAGTATTTT	CASTLEGGPDTQYF
TRBD1	TRBV20-1	few	TRBJ1-2	TGCAGTGCCTCGACAGGGAGTAACTATGGCTACACCTTC	CSASTGSNYGYTF
-	TRBV7-6	-	TRBJ1-1	TGTGCCAGCAGCGTTAACTGGGGCACTGAAGCTTTCTTT	CASSVNWGTEAFF
TRBD2	TRBV7-2	-	TRBJ2-3	TGTGCCAGCAGCCGTGGGCCCACTAGCGGGTTCACAGATACGCAGTATTTT	CASSRGPTSGFTDTQYF
-	TRBV6-5	few	TRBJ1-5	TGTGCCAGCAGTTACTCGACTCCACCGACTAGCAATCAGCCCCAGCATTTT	CASSYSTPPTSNQPQHF
-	TRBV6-1	few	TRBJ2-3	TGTGCCAGCAGCGACCCAGGGGAACATACGCAGTATTTT	CASSDPGEHTQYF
-	TRBV28	few	TRBJ2-4	TGTGCCAGCAGTACCAAAAACATTCAGTACTTC	CASSTKNIQYF
TRBD1	TRBV6-2/TRBV6-3	-	TRBJ2-5	TGTGCCAGCGGTCAGGACAGGGGGAGATCCCAGTACTTC	CASGQDRGRSQYF
-	TRBV20-1	-	TRBJ1-5	TGCAGTGCTAGTTTGGGCGTCGGGGGTCAGCCCCAGCATTTT	CSASLGVGGQPQHF
TRBD1	TRBV7-2	-	TRBJ1-6	TGTGCCAGCAGCTCACTGACAGGGTCAACTTCACCCCTCCACTTT	CASSSLTGSTSPLHF
-	TRBV20-1	-	TRBJ1-5	TGCCGTGCCATCCGACAGGACCATAGCAATCAGCCCCAGCATTTT	CRAIRQDHSNQPQHF
-	TRBV2	-	TRBJ2-7	TGTGCCACCAGCAGAGAGGGGTGGGTAGCGGACTCCTACGAGCAGTACTTC	CATSREGWVADSYEQYF
-	TRBV2	-	TRBJ2-1	TGTGCCAGCGCAGAGCGGTCCTACAATGAGCAGTTCTTC	CASAERSYNEQFF
TRBD1	TRBV4-2	-	TRBJ1-1	TGTGCCAGCAGCCAAGACGGGACAGTCAACACTGAAGCTTTCTTT	CASSQDGTVNTEAFF
-	TRBV20-1	few	TRBJ1-6	TGCAGTGCTAGAGGGCAGGGTCTCTCACCCCTCCACTTT	CSARGQGLSPLHF
-	TRBV25-1	-	TRBJ1-1	TGTGCCAGCAGTGCCATAGGACATAACACTGAAGCTTTCTTT	CASSAIGHNTEAFF
TRBD2	TRBV6-2/TRBV6-3	-	TRBJ2-1	TGTGCCAGCAGTTACCCTCTGGGACTAGCGGTCTCCTACAATGAGCGGTTCTTC	CASSYPLGLAVSYNERFF
-	TRBV28	-	TRBJ1-5	TGTGCCAGCAGTTTGCCCAGACAGTTCTTAGGACAGCCCCAGCATTTT	CASSLPRQFLGQPQHF
-	TRBV29-1	-	TRBJ1-2	TGCAGCGTTGAGGTCGGATCTAACTATGGCTACACCTTC	CSVEVGSNYGYTF
-	TRBV9	-	TRBJ2-1	TGTGCCAGCAGCGTACGACCCGAAGGTGAGCAGTTCTTC	CASSVRPEGEQFF
TRBD1	TRBV28	-	TRBJ2-3	TGTGCCAGCAGCCATCTCGGGACAGGGAGCACAGATACGCAGTATTTT	CASSHLGTGSTDTQYF
TRBD2	TRBV30	once	TRBJ2-3	TGTGCCTGGAACCCTACTCTAGCGGGAGCAGATACGCAGTATTTT	CAWNPTLAGADTQYF
-	TRBV16	-	TRBJ2-3	TGTGCCAGCAGCCAACAAAGCACAGATACGCAGTATTTT	CASSQQSTDTQYF
-	TRBV6-1	-	TRBJ2-1	TGTGCCAGCAGTTTTAGAGGGAGTCTTAACAATGAGCAGTTCTTC	CASSFRGSLNNEQFF